This T cell receptor beta chain was observed in a study of blood T cell repertoires in COVID-19. There are 16 residues in the CDR3. Trimming took 0 bases from V and 2 from J; bases not matched to a gene: 5. Germline CDR1 is SGHRS and CDR2 is YFSETQ. This clone has a handful of counts. Participant-reported clinical history was the basis for cohort assignment. Data came from immunoSEQ multiplex PCR; TCRdb stores just in-frame clones and leaves some out. This sample has 300,000 to 400,000 clones, with about 88% found just once. The rearrangement joins TRBV5-1 to TRBJ2-1; 7 nucleotides line up with TRBD2. The TCR originated in a man in his fifties or sixties who had recovered from COVID-19. Source material: PBMCs or T cells enriched from blood (not recorded which). CDR3 sequence reads: CASSLVGGSTYNEQFF. CDR3 DNA: TGCGCCAGCAGCTTGGTTGGCGGGAGCACCTACAATGAGCAGTTCTTC.